This TCR beta chain is drawn from a study of T-cell reconstitution after alpha-beta-depleted transplantation in children. Findings and caveats of the study: Expanded graft clones numbering several hundred reportedly gave rise to alpha-beta T cells about two months after transplant. The authors attributed T-cell counts and diversity one year after transplant mostly to newly produced T cells.

This sample's TCRbeta library carried unique molecular identifier barcodes. Via MiXCR, TCRdb re-called the PCR reads, giving one row per CDR3 protein. The table records tens of thousands of distinct CDR3 sequences, roughly 6.7% of them present only once. At least ten counts were recorded for this clonotype. Its specificity is unknown. The starting material was peripheral blood, obtained 60 days after TCRalphabeta/CD19-depleted stem cell transplant. The TCR originated in a child younger than two who had a stem cell transplant for acute myeloid leukemia, so the T cells may come from the graft donor.

CDR3 region: CASSVTGGTEAFF. Written as DNA, the CDR3 is TGTGCCAGCAGTGTTACAGGGGGCACTGAAGCTTTCTTT. The V and J genes are TRBV28 and TRBJ1-1, with 8 positions matching TRBD1. Germline-derived CDR1 and CDR2 are MDHEN and SYDVKM. CDR3 length: 13 residues. V lost 5 bases to trimming and J lost 4 bases; unmatched junction nucleotides: 3.